Listed here are 5 T cell receptor beta chains from one sample, sequenced in a study of response to subunit inactivated influenza vaccine. TCRdb ran MiXCR on the RT-PCR reads and lists one entry per CDR3 protein. This sample has fewer than 800,000 distinct CDR3 sequences; about 15% occur once, and the top ten carry approximately 10%. The sequenced sample was PBMCs from blood, obtained roughly 12 days after vaccination. These receptors all stem from a man aged 45-60 years who received an inactivated influenza vaccine.

This clonotype has just a few counts. The V and J genes are TRBV12-3 or TRBV12-4 and TRBJ2-1, with TRBD2 matching 11 bases. Trimming at V came to 7 bases and at J to 8 bases, leaving 10 bases not matched to a gene. The CDR3 extends over 15 amino acids. This chain's CDR3 is CASTRLAGGADEQFF. The CDR3 DNA is TGTGCCAGCACACGCCTAGCGGGAGGTGCCGATGAGCAGTTCTTC.

V gene TRBV7-9 combines with J gene TRBJ2-7; D remains ambiguous. The CDR3 contains 14 residues. Germline V gene sequence: CDR1 SEHNR, CDR2 FQNEAQ (reference sequence). Trimming stripped 6 bases from V and 2 bases from J, with 14 bases between. Here the CDR3 reads CASRKDPNAYEQYF. For the CDR3, the DNA is TGTGCCAGCAGGAAGGACCCTAACGCCTACGAGCAGTACTTC.

The chain has TRBV3-1 and TRBJ2-3; D is perhaps TRBD1 (6 bases). The germline gives CDR1 LGHDT, CDR2 YNNKEL (reference sequence). CDR3 size: 16 residues. Trimming pared 4 bases from V and 2 bases from J, leaving 16 bases between. CDR3 nucleotides: TGTGCCAGCAGCCCTTCCGTGGGGGCGGACACAGATACGCAGTATTTT. Protein: CASSPSVGADTDTQYF.

The J gene is TRBJ2-3, the V gene TRBV6-5; perhaps TRBD1 as D (5 bases). The CDR3 loop spans 18 amino acids. Trimming stripped 0 bases from V and 0 bases from J, with 16 bases between. Germline V gene data show CDR1 as MNHEY and CDR2 as SVGAGI. The CDR3: CASSYSSGARRSTDTQYF. The DNA for the CDR3 is TGTGCCAGCAGTTACTCGAGTGGGGCCAGGAGAAGCACAGATACGCAGTATTTT.

This clonotype came up many times. The chain has TRBV6-2 or TRBV6-3 and TRBJ2-3; possibly TRBD1 for D (6 bases). V lost 7 bases to trimming and J lost 1 base, with 21 bases between them. The CDR3 extends over 17 amino acids. Germline loops: CDR1 MNHEY, CDR2 SVGEGT. The CDR3 is CASNYAKGVLGTDTQYF. The CDR3 DNA reads as TGTGCCAGCAATTATGCTAAGGGGGTCCTTGGCACAGATACGCAGTATTTT.